The 30 T cell receptor beta chains below come from one sample, sequenced in a study of spatial heterogeneity in lung cancer. Time point described: sample taken at primary tumor resection. MiXCR, run by TCRdb on the 5' RACE reads, gives a single entry per CDR3 protein. Of a few hundred distinct CDR3 sequences detected, approximately 35% appear once; the ten largest clones hold 25% to 35%. No antigen has been assigned to these receptors. Study-wide findings and caveats: Mutation tallies in tumors tracked expanded intratumoral alpha and beta TCR counts.

The input for sequencing was lung tumor tissue, taken at surgery. The receptors shown here come from a male donor with early-stage non-small cell lung cancer.

A single count supports this clonotype. Being off target in a library aimed at alpha chains, this beta chain has a size of little meaning. The J gene is TRBJ2-2, the V gene TRBV12-3 or TRBV12-4; the match to TRBD1 covers 10 bases. Trimming at V came to 1 base and at J to 6 bases, leaving 5 bases not matched to a gene. The CDR3 has 16 amino acids. Written as DNA, the CDR3 is TGTGCCAGCAGTTTAGACCCTGGGACAGGGGCCGGGGAGCTGTTTTTT. It translates to CASSLDPGTGAGELFF.

A note on this clonotype: Since it is a stray read in a library aimed at alpha chains, this beta chain has a size that is not meaningful. The V and J genes are TRBV1 and TRBJ1-5. TRBV1 corresponds to a pseudogene. The CDR3 sequence is 14 residues long. The chain's CDR3 is CTSSQRDINQPQHF. CDR3 DNA sequence: TGCACCAGCAGCCAAAGGGATATCAATCAGCCCCAGCATTTT.

A remark on this clonotype: This beta chain represents an off-target read in a library built for alpha chains; its size is of limited meaning. DNA of the CDR3: TGTGCCAGCAGCTTGGTGGCGGGGGACCTCGGGGAGACCCAGTACTTC. Protein product: CASSLVAGDLGETQYF. J is TRBJ2-5 and V is TRBV5-4; 7 nucleotides align to TRBD2. The V gene's germline CDR1 is SGHNT and CDR2 YYREEE (reference sequence). This CDR3 contains 16 residues. The V segment lost 0 bases and the J segment 5 bases; nucleotides outside the gene matches: 10.

Concerning this clonotype: A library made for alpha chains picked up this beta chain off target, so its size means little. The genes are TRBV11-1 and TRBJ2-2, with no clear D. The ends were cut back, 0 bases at V and 7 bases at J, with 9 bases in the middle. The germline V gene has CDR1 SGHAT and CDR2 FQDESV (reference sequence). This CDR3 is 14 amino acids long. The CDR3 loop reads CASSLARQGGELFF. DNA of the CDR3: TGTGCCAGCAGCTTAGCTCGCCAAGGCGGGGAGCTGTTTTTT. The full variable domain, completed using reference TRBV11-1 and TRBJ2-2, is EAEVAQSPRYKITEKSQAVAFWCDPISGHATLYWYRQILGQGPELLVQFQDESVVDDSQLPKDRFSAERLKGVDSTLKIQPAELGDSAMYLCASSLARQGGELFFGEGSRLTVL.

As regards this clonotype: The library was prepared for alpha chains; this beta chain is a stray read, so its frequency means little. The chain carries TRBV10-3 and TRBJ1-5, with D unresolved. The CDR3 sequence is 13 residues long. CDR1 and CDR2 (germline): ENHRY, SYGVKD. V was clipped by 0 bases and J by 4 bases, with 4 bases between them. CDR3 amino acids: CAISESENQPQHF. The CDR3 DNA is TGTGCCATCAGTGAGTCTGAAAATCAGCCCCAGCATTTT.

This clonotype has a handful of counts. In a library made to pick up alpha chains, this beta chain is a stray read with a size that means little. The chain joins TRBV11-2 to TRBJ2-7; no reliable D call. The CDR3 runs 13 residues. V lost 3 bases and J 2 bases, leaving 8 bases between the germline ends. Germline loops: CDR1 SGHAT, CDR2 FQNNGV. The CDR3 region has the DNA TGTGCCAGCAGCTTGGACGGTACCTACGAGCAGTACTTC. The encoded protein is CASSLDGTYEQYF.

This clonotype was detected a few times. Because this beta chain is a stray read in a library intended to capture alpha chains, its abundance should not be given much weight. CDR3 bases: TGTGCCAGCAGTCCACGGGACAGGGGCACAGATACGCAGTATTTT. Amino acids: CASSPRDRGTDTQYF. The chain employs TRBV12-3 or TRBV12-4 and TRBJ2-3; TRBD1 aligns across 9 bases. The CDR3 totals 15 residues. V shed 5 bases, J shed 1 base, and the junction held 4 bases outside the gene matches.

This clonotype was seen a few times. This beta chain is off target for a library built for alpha chains, so its abundance means little. This chain links TRBV29-1 with TRBJ2-3; D is undetermined. Germline-derived CDR1 and CDR2 are SQVTM and ANQGSEA. The CDR3 extends over 10 amino acids. Trimming pared 2 bases from V and 3 bases from J, leaving 0 bases between. The CDR3 DNA reads TGCAGCGTTGAAACAGATACGCAGTATTTT. It specifies CSVETDTQYF.

About this clonotype itself: This beta chain is an off-target read within a library intended for alpha chains, so its frequency means little. This CDR3 is CASSPQGTVNNEQFF. CDR3 nucleotides: TGTGCCAGCAGCCCACAGGGGACGGTGAACAATGAGCAGTTCTTC. The chain joins TRBV4-2 to TRBJ2-1; 7 bases align to TRBD1. CDR1 and CDR2 (germline): LGHNA, YNFKEQ. V lost 4 bases to trimming and J lost 5 bases; unmatched junction nucleotides: 8. The CDR3 consists of 15 residues.

About this clonotype itself: Being off target in a library aimed at alpha chains, this beta chain has a size of little meaning. The V call is TRBV19, the J call TRBJ1-4; D unresolved. CDR1 and CDR2 (germline): LNHDA, SQIVND (reference sequence). The V end lost 6 bases, the J end lost 0 bases, and 11 bases lay between the germline ends. There are 15 residues in the CDR3. The CDR3 loop reads CASSPSFATNEKLFF. The CDR3 nucleotides are TGTGCCAGTAGCCCCAGCTTTGCAACTAATGAAAAACTGTTTTTT.

This clonotype turned up a few times. Since it is a stray read in a library aimed at alpha chains, this beta chain has a size that is not meaningful. The chain joins TRBV11-2 to TRBJ2-3, with TRBD1 matching 10 bases. The V segment lost 7 bases and the J segment 2 bases; nucleotides outside the gene matches: 12. CDR1 is SGHAT and CDR2 is FQNNGV in the germline V gene. The CDR3 is made up of 17 amino acids. The CDR3 loop is CASTPPFGTGDTDTQYF. The CDR3 DNA reads TGTGCCAGCACCCCGCCGTTCGGGACAGGGGACACAGATACGCAGTATTTT.

Comment on this clonotype: Since the library was made to target alpha chains, this beta chain is a stray read and its abundance is not meaningful. This sequence joins TRBV6-5 and TRBJ2-7; D perhaps matches TRBD1 (5 bases). Germline values: CDR1 MNHEY, CDR2 SVGAGI. There are 13 residues in the CDR3. The V end lost 0 bases, the J end lost 6 bases, and 9 bases lay between the germline ends. CDR3 residues: CASSYSKGSEQYF. As DNA, the CDR3 is TGTGCCAGCAGTTACTCGAAGGGGTCCGAGCAGTACTTC.

This clonotype was seen just once. Found in a library prepared for alpha chains, this beta chain is an off-target read, and its abundance has little meaning. The chain carries TRBV29-1 and TRBJ2-7; no reliable D call. V was shortened by 3 bases and J by 1 base, with 7 bases between the two germline ends. The germline V gene encodes CDR1 SQVTM and CDR2 ANQGSEA. This CDR3 spans 12 amino acids. CDR3 in amino acids: CSVEATSYEQYF. DNA of the CDR3: TGCAGCGTTGAGGCTACTTCCTACGAGCAGTACTTC.

Comments on this clonotype: This beta chain turned up in a library designed for alpha chains; as an off-target read, its abundance says little. V gene TRBV18 combines with J gene TRBJ1-5; a possible D gene is TRBD1 (6 bases). The germline V gene has CDR1 KGHSH and CDR2 LQKENI. The length of the CDR3 is 14 residues. V lost 6 bases, J lost 7 bases, and 16 bases lay in between. The CDR3 DNA is TGTGCCAGCTCTCTCAGAGGGGGAGACCAGCCCCAGCATTTT. It codes for CASSLRGGDQPQHF.

This clonotype is labeled large. This beta chain represents an off-target read in a library built for alpha chains; its size is of limited meaning. V usage is TRBV3-1 and J usage is TRBJ2-7; tentatively, D is TRBD1 (6 bases). Germline V gives CDR1 LGHDT, CDR2 YNNKEL (reference sequence). The CDR3 contains 15 residues. Trimming left V 0 bases short and J 2 bases short, with 11 bases between. The CDR3 coding sequence is TGTGCCAGCAGCCAAGACCCCACAGGGACCTACGAGCAGTACTTC. Its protein is CASSQDPTGTYEQYF.

In the case of this clonotype: This beta chain came through as a stray read in a library set up for alpha chains, and its size says little. The chain carries TRBV21-1 and TRBJ2-5; no DNA check was done on the table's D call, TRBD2. TRBV21-1 is marked as a pseudogene. The CDR3 totals 22 residues. In DNA, the CDR3 is TGTGCCAGCAGCAACGGGGGGAGGAGTCTCCGCGCTAAGTCAGACCCACAAGAGACCCAGTACTTC. Amino acid sequence: CASSNGGRSLRAKSDPQETQYF.

With respect to this clonotype: The library was prepared for alpha chains; this beta chain is a stray read, so its frequency means little. The gene calls are TRBV12-3 or TRBV12-4 and TRBJ2-7; the D gene is possibly TRBD2 (6 bases). V dropped 5 bases and J dropped 7 bases, with 21 bases sitting between them. The CDR3 runs to 15 residues. CDR3 sequence (DNA): TGTGCCAGCAGTCTTAGCGGAAGCCACCGTGGGGAGCAGTACTTC. This gives the protein CASSLSGSHRGEQYF.

Regarding this clonotype: A library prepared for alpha chains yielded this beta chain as an off-target read; its size is of little meaning. The chain is built from TRBV11-2 and TRBJ2-3; 10 nucleotides match TRBD2. This CDR3 contains 17 residues. J gave up 6 bases and V 3 bases, and 12 bases lay outside the gene matches. The germline V gene has CDR1 SGHAT and CDR2 FQNNGV. The CDR3 nucleotides are TGTGCCAGCAGCTTTAGCGGGAGGATCCTGAGTGGCGATACGCAGTATTTT. Residues: CASSFSGRILSGDTQYF. Together with reference TRBV11-2 and TRBJ2-3, the CDR3 gives the full variable domain: EAGVAQSPRYKIIEKRQSVAFWCNPISGHATLYWYQQILGQGPKLLIQFQNNGVVDDSQLPKDRFSAERLKGVDSTLKIQPAKLEDSAVYLCASSFSGRILSGDTQYFGPGTRLTVL.

This clonotype occurred a few times. This beta chain represents an off-target read in a library built for alpha chains; its size is of limited meaning. This chain connects TRBV27 to TRBJ2-7; perhaps TRBD2 as D (5 bases). This CDR3 is built from 14 residues. With 2 bases removed from V and 4 bases from J, the gap between germline ends came to 12 bases. Germline CDR1 is MNHEY and CDR2 is SMNVEV (reference sequence). CDR3 DNA: TGTGCCAGCAGTTTACCGGGAAGAATTTACGAGCAGTACTTC. It codes for CASSLPGRIYEQYF.

The sample holds a few counts of this clonotype. This beta chain is an off-target read within a library intended for alpha chains, so its frequency means little. In DNA, the CDR3 is TGTGCCAGCAGCGTCCCCTTTTTGGGCGCTAGCACAGATACGCAGTATTTT. Its protein product is CASSVPFLGASTDTQYF. This chain connects TRBV7-2 to TRBJ2-3; D uncertain. Trimming pared 5 bases from V and 0 bases from J, leaving 18 bases between. Per the germline V gene, CDR1 is SGHTA and CDR2 is FQGNSA. CDR3 length equals 17 residues.

A note on this clonotype: This beta chain is a stray sequence in a library constructed for alpha chains; its clone size is not meaningful. The rearrangement links TRBV5-1 to TRBJ2-1; D call uncertain. The V gene lost 0 bases and the J gene lost 0 bases, with 4 bases spanning the gap. The CDR3 sequence is 14 residues long. Per germline, CDR1 SGHRS and CDR2 YFSETQ. The CDR3 DNA reads TGCGCCAGCAGCTTGGCGTTCTCCTACAATGAGCAGTTCTTC. Translating it yields CASSLAFSYNEQFF. Full variable domain (rest looked up from reference TRBV5-1 and TRBJ2-1): KAGVTQTPRYLIKTRGQQVTLSCSPISGHRSVSWYQQTPGQGLQFLFEYFSETQRNKGNFPGRFSGRQFSNSRSEMNVSTLELGDSALYLCASSLAFSYNEQFFGPGTRLTVL.

This clonotype was counted a few times. Because this beta chain is a stray read in a library intended to capture alpha chains, its abundance should not be given much weight. The rearrangement links TRBV7-9 to TRBJ2-1; 10 bases fit TRBD2. Germline loops: CDR1 SEHNR, CDR2 FQNEAQ (reference sequence). Trimming cost V 1 base and J 11 bases; bases outside gene matches: 8. The CDR3 runs to 15 residues. CDR3 residues: CASSLGRSSGSKQFF. In DNA form, the CDR3 reads TGTGCCAGCAGCTTAGGCCGGTCTAGCGGGAGTAAGCAGTTCTTC.

This clonotype was counted between two and nine times. Found in a library prepared for alpha chains, this beta chain is an off-target read, and its abundance has little meaning. This CDR3 reads CASSLARRGRDEQFF. The CDR3 DNA follows: TGTGCCAGCAGCTTAGCGAGGCGGGGTAGGGATGAGCAGTTCTTC. V usage is TRBV7-2 and J usage is TRBJ2-1; TRBD2 is a possible D gene (6 bases). Trimming shortened V by 0 bases and J by 8 bases, and 14 bases separated the two germline ends. Germline V CDR1 and CDR2: SGHTA, FQGNSA. CDR3 length: 15 residues.

About this clonotype itself: The library was built for alpha chains, so this beta chain is an off-target read and its size means little. The chain carries TRBV7-2 and TRBJ2-1; D perhaps matches TRBD2 (6 bases). The CDR3 has 15 residues. V was cut by 6 bases and J by 0 bases, with 12 bases left in between. CDR1 is SGHTA, CDR2 FQGNSA, per germline. The CDR3 coding sequence is TGTGCCAGCAGTCGTAGCGGAAACTCCTACAATGAGCAGTTCTTC. It yields the protein CASSRSGNSYNEQFF. Combining the CDR3 with reference TRBV7-2 and TRBJ2-1 gives the whole variable domain GAGVSQSPSNKVTEKGKDVELRCDPISGHTALYWYRQSLGQGLEFLIYFQGNSAPDKSGLPSDRFSAERTGGSVSTLTIQRTQQEDSAVYLCASSRSGNSYNEQFFGPGTRLTVL.

Concerning this clonotype itself: For a library built for alpha chains, this beta chain is a stray read; little rests on its size. This chain connects TRBV2 to TRBJ2-4; D call uncertain. The CDR3 consists of 15 residues. Trimming pared 1 base from V and 9 bases from J, leaving 16 bases between. Germline values: CDR1 SNHLY, CDR2 FYNNEI. The CDR3 here is CASSEDSLGGLIQYF. CDR3 in DNA: TGTGCCAGCAGTGAAGACAGCCTAGGTGGTCTCATTCAGTACTTC. Looking up the rest from reference TRBV2 and TRBJ2-4 gives the full variable domain: EPEVTQTPSHQVTQMGQEVILRCVPISNHLYFYWYRQILGQKVEFLVSFYNNEISEKSEIFDDQFSVERPDGSNFTLKIRSTKLEDSAMYFCASSEDSLGGLIQYFGAGTRLSVL.

This clonotype was observed a few times. This beta chain came through as a stray read in a library set up for alpha chains, and its size says little. The CDR3: CASSQSTGKPEQYF. DNA of the CDR3: TGTGCCAGCAGCCAATCGACAGGGAAGCCCGAGCAGTACTTC. V and J are TRBV28 and TRBJ2-7, with 7 nucleotides matching TRBD1. Per the germline V gene, CDR1 is MDHEN and CDR2 is SYDVKM. J lost 6 bases, V lost 6 bases, and 11 bases had no gene match. The length of the CDR3 is 14 residues.

A word on this clonotype: This beta chain is a stray read from a library made for alpha chains; its abundance is not meaningful. The V call is TRBV29-1, the J call TRBJ2-7, with D tentatively TRBD2 (6 bases). CDR3 length: 16 residues. Trimming removed 0 bases from V and 4 bases from J, with 19 bases in between. In germline, CDR1 is SQVTM, CDR2 ANQGSEA. As DNA, the CDR3 is TGCAGCGTTGAAGATCGCAGGGAGAAAGCGGGTTACGAGCAGTACTTC. Translation gives CSVEDRREKAGYEQYF.

Comment on this clonotype: In a library made to pick up alpha chains, this beta chain is a stray read with a size that means little. This chain uses TRBV5-1 with TRBJ2-1; no firm D call. V lost 5 bases to trimming and J lost 0 bases, with 9 bases between them. This CDR3 spans 14 amino acids. Germline CDR1 is SGHRS and CDR2 is YFSETQ. The CDR3 coding sequence is TGCGCCAGCAGTAAAACCTACTCCTACAATGAGCAGTTCTTC. This gives the protein CASSKTYSYNEQFF.

On this clonotype: Little can be read into the size of this beta chain, an off-target read in a library designed for alpha chains. The chain is built from TRBV9 and TRBJ2-1, with TRBD2 matching 10 bases. V was clipped by 4 bases and J by 1 base; unmatched bases: 8. In germline, CDR1 is SGDLS, CDR2 YYNGEE. CDR3 size: 17 residues. CDR3 DNA: TGTGCCAGCAGCACCCCGCTAGCGGGAGCGTCCTACAATGAGCAGTTCTTC. Its translation: CASSTPLAGASYNEQFF.

This clonotype is hyperexpanded within its sample. This beta chain came through as a stray read in a library set up for alpha chains, and its size says little. This chain uses TRBV4-2 with TRBJ2-2; D gene unclear. V was pared by 8 bases and J by 4 bases, with 8 bases between. The CDR3 sequence is 12 residues long. Germline CDR1 and CDR2: LGHNA and YNFKEQ. In nucleotides, the CDR3 is TGTGCCAGCCGTCGAGGCACCGGGGAGCTGTTTTTT. Translating it yields CASRRGTGELFF.